The 26 T cell receptor beta chains presented below share a single source sample, sequenced in a study of T cell responses to AZD1222 COVID-19 vaccine. TCRdb's copy holds only in-frame clones and misses some; the assay was immunoSEQ multiplex PCR. The sample lists about 150,000 clones; roughly nine tenths were seen once. Sequencing used peripheral blood, obtained on day 0 of AZD1222 vaccination. These receptors originate from an adult in good health.

The V gene is TRBV6-5, the J gene TRBJ1-1, with unresolved D. Trimming shortened V by 4 bases and J by 10 bases, and 22 bases separated the two germline ends. Germline V gene sequence: CDR1 MNHEY, CDR2 SVGAGI. CDR3 length: 15 amino acids. CDR3 loop: CASSFPARTSKGAFF. The CDR3 coding sequence is TGTGCCAGCAGTTTCCCCGCCCGGACCTCTAAAGGAGCTTTCTTT.

This clone appeared once. This rearrangement joins TRBV28 to TRBJ2-7, with D maybe TRBD2 (5 bases). Germline CDR1 reads MDHEN; CDR2 reads SYDVKM. Deletions cut 3 bases from V and 3 bases from J, with 12 bases between. The CDR3 contains 14 residues. CDR3 sequence: CASSFGGPLYEQYF. In DNA, the CDR3 is TGTGCCAGCAGTTTTGGCGGGCCCCTCTACGAGCAGTACTTC.

The chain couples TRBV5-1 to TRBJ1-2; maybe TRBD1 (5 bases). The CDR3 has 14 residues. V dropped 7 bases and J dropped 7 bases, with 20 bases sitting between them. Germline assignment: CDR1 SGHRS and CDR2 YFSETQ. The CDR3 reads CASGMSGGVGGYTF. CDR3 sequence (DNA): TGCGCCAGCGGCATGTCGGGGGGTGTGGGTGGCTACACCTTC. Based on the CDR3 plus reference TRBV5-1 and TRBJ1-2, the full variable domain is KAGVTQTPRYLIKTRGQQVTLSCSPISGHRSVSWYQQTPGQGLQFLFEYFSETQRNKGNFPGRFSGRQFSNSRSEMNVSTLELGDSALYLCASGMSGGVGGYTFGSGTRLTVV.

The chain carries TRBV28 and TRBJ2-1; 16 nucleotides match TRBD2. CDR3 length: 16 residues. The V segment lost 6 bases and the J segment 8 bases; nucleotides outside the gene matches: 7. Germline assignment: CDR1 MDHEN and CDR2 SYDVKM. CDR3 bases: TGTGCCAGCAGAGGGACTAGCGGGAGGGCCTGGGATGAGCAGTTCTTC. Translated: CASRGTSGRAWDEQFF.

The chain recombines TRBV19 with TRBJ1-5, with TRBD1 matching over 8 bases. CDR3 length equals 18 residues. The germline V gene has CDR1 LNHDA and CDR2 SQIVND (reference sequence). Trimming cost V 6 bases and J 1 base; bases outside gene matches: 14. The CDR3 DNA is TGTGCCAGTAGCACCCAACGATGGACAGGGCTCAGCAATCAGCCCCAGCATTTT. Translated, it gives CASSTQRWTGLSNQPQHF.

J is TRBJ1-2 and V is TRBV6-5; 9 bases match TRBD1. In germline, CDR1 is MNHEY, CDR2 SVGAGI. The CDR3 totals 13 residues. Germline trimming cut 10 bases from V and 4 bases from J; bases unmatched to any gene: 7. CDR3 bases: TGTGCCACGGGACAGGGACCCCTCTATGGCTACACCTTC. Encoded protein: CATGQGPLYGYTF.

This chain uses TRBV3-1 (or the pseudogene TRBV3-2) with TRBJ1-6; D possibly corresponds to TRBD1 (6 bases). This CDR3 region has 15 residues. Germline CDR1 reads LGHDT; CDR2 reads YNNKEL (reference sequence). V was clipped by 2 bases and J by 7 bases, with 12 bases between them. The CDR3 nucleotides are TGTGCCAGCAGCCAAAGGGGGAGGGTGAATTCACCCCTCCACTTT. This gives the protein CASSQRGRVNSPLHF.

The chain has TRBV7-3 and TRBJ2-3; TRBD2 agrees at 12 bases. The CDR3 spans 17 residues. Germline CDR1 reads SGHTA; CDR2 reads FQGTGA. With V trimmed by 5 bases and J by 2 bases, 8 bases remained unmatched. The CDR3 region has the DNA TGTGCCAGCAGCAGGGGGGGACTAGCGGGCCACACAGATACGCAGTATTTT. Translated, it gives CASSRGGLAGHTDTQYF.

The chain has TRBV6-5 and TRBJ1-1; D is uncertain. CDR1 and CDR2 (germline): MNHEY, SVGAGI. Trimming removed 8 bases from V and 1 base from J, with 14 bases in between. The CDR3 has 14 amino acids. The CDR3 loop is CASGSGQRNTEAFF. The CDR3, as DNA: TGTGCCAGCGGGTCTGGCCAACGGAACACTGAAGCTTTCTTT.

This sequence joins TRBV9 and TRBJ1-2; D is perhaps TRBD1 (6 bases). Germline-derived CDR1 and CDR2 are SGDLS and YYNGEE. This CDR3 is built from 16 residues. V was trimmed by 0 bases and J by 2 bases, leaving 14 bases between them. Here the CDR3 reads CASSVGTGRKNYGYTF. For the CDR3, the DNA is TGTGCCAGCAGCGTAGGAACAGGGAGGAAGAACTATGGCTACACCTTC.

There are a few counts of this clone. This chain uses TRBV4-3 with TRBJ1-2, with D maybe TRBD1 (6 bases). This CDR3 contains 16 residues. The germline gives CDR1 LGHNA, CDR2 YSLEER. The V and J ends lost 1 base and 2 bases respectively, with 14 bases between them. The CDR3, as DNA: TGCGCCAGCAGCCAAGGGGCCGGGGGGCGAAACTATGGCTACACCTTC. Residues: CASSQGAGGRNYGYTF.

This clone was detected only a few times. The J gene is TRBJ2-7, the V gene TRBV10-1; no definite D call. Germline V gives CDR1 WNHNN, CDR2 SYGVQD (reference sequence). V was pared by 1 base and J by 1 base, with 5 bases between. The CDR3 contains 13 residues. CDR3 DNA sequence: TGCGCCAGCAGTGAGTTCGGATCCTACGAGCAGTACTTC. It specifies CASSEFGSYEQYF.

This chain connects TRBV7-3 to TRBJ2-6; 9 positions agree with TRBD1. Unmatched junction bases numbered 6, after V lost 3 bases and J lost 0 bases. The CDR3 sequence is 18 residues long. CDR1 and CDR2 (germline): SGHTA, FQGTGA. The CDR3 region is CASSLKTGGFSGANVLTF. Here the CDR3 DNA reads TGTGCCAGCAGCTTGAAGACAGGGGGATTCTCTGGGGCCAACGTCCTGACTTTC.

This chain joins TRBV7-9 and TRBJ1-2; D unresolved. This CDR3 region has 15 residues. CDR1 SEHNR and CDR2 FQNEAQ come from the germline V gene (reference sequence). Trimming cost V 3 bases and J 4 bases, with 15 bases left between them. The CDR3 sequence is CASSLSSVEGYGYTF. CDR3 DNA: TGTGCCAGCAGCTTGAGTTCGGTCGAGGGCTATGGCTACACCTTC. The variable domain in full, completed from reference TRBV7-9 and TRBJ1-2, reads DTGVSQNPRHKITKRGQNVTFRCDPISEHNRLYWYRQTLGQGPEFLTYFQNEAQLEKSRLLSDRFSAERPKGSFSTLEIQRTEQGDSAMYLCASSLSSVEGYGYTFGSGTRLTVV.

The chain recombines TRBV9 with TRBJ2-7; 9 nucleotides line up with TRBD1. The CDR3 covers 15 residues. V shed 1 base, J shed 7 bases, and the junction held 9 bases outside the gene matches. Germline CDR1 and CDR2: SGDLS and YYNGEE. The CDR3 sequence: CASSVLGGTGNEQYF. For the CDR3, the DNA is TGTGCCAGCAGCGTACTTGGGGGGACAGGGAATGAGCAGTACTTC.

The V and J genes are TRBV5-1 and TRBJ2-3; D remains ambiguous. Trimming took 0 bases from V and 0 from J, leaving 11 bases between them. CDR3 length: 16 amino acids. Germline assignment: CDR1 SGHRS and CDR2 YFSETQ. CDR3 DNA: TGCGCCAGCAGCTTGGGGGCAGGCACTAGCACAGATACGCAGTATTTT. As protein: CASSLGAGTSTDTQYF.

The CDR3 DNA reads as TGCAGCGTTGGAGACAGGGGGAAGGAAAAACTGTTTTTT. As protein: CSVGDRGKEKLFF. The V gene is TRBV29-1, the J gene TRBJ1-4; the match to TRBD1 covers 9 bases. V lost 4 bases and J lost 8; bases outside the gene matches: 5. The CDR3 covers 13 residues. Germline CDR1 is SQVTM and CDR2 is ANQGSEA.

This chain uses TRBV2 with TRBJ1-2; 9 nucleotides line up with TRBD1. The CDR3 runs to 15 residues. Per the germline V gene, CDR1 is SNHLY and CDR2 is FYNNEI. V shed 6 bases, J shed 1 base, and the junction held 6 bases outside the gene matches. The CDR3, as DNA: TGTGCCAGCAGCTCACAGGGGGCAAGTAACTATGGCTACACCTTC. This codes for CASSSQGASNYGYTF.

The chain uses TRBV6-5 and TRBJ1-5; D gene ambiguous. V lost 11 bases and J lost 2, with 13 bases in between. Germline CDR1 and CDR2: MNHEY and SVGAGI. CDR3 length equals 13 residues. The CDR3 protein is CACTGMGNQPQHF. The CDR3 DNA reads as TGTGCCTGCACGGGTATGGGCAATCAGCCCCAGCATTTT.

This clone was counted ten times or more. The chain recombines TRBV3-1 (or the pseudogene TRBV3-2) with TRBJ2-2; the match to TRBD2 covers 8 bases. CDR1 is LGHDT and CDR2 is YNNKEL in the germline V gene (reference sequence). Unmatched junction bases numbered 0, after V lost 3 bases and J lost 6 bases. This CDR3 comprises 13 residues. The CDR3 DNA reads as TGTGCCAGCAGCCAGCGGGGGGCCGGGGAGCTGTTTTTT. It specifies CASSQRGAGELFF.

The chain combines TRBV5-1 with TRBJ1-1; D remains unclear. Trimming took off 1 base at V and 4 bases at J, with 8 bases between the two ends. This CDR3 is 13 amino acids long. CDR1 and CDR2 (germline): SGHRS, YFSETQ. CDR3 amino acids: CASSLILGTEAFF. The CDR3 nucleotides read TGCGCCAGCAGCTTGATATTGGGCACTGAAGCTTTCTTT.

This chain links TRBV6-5 with TRBJ2-3, with D unresolved. CDR1 MNHEY and CDR2 SVGAGI come from the germline V gene. V was shortened by 4 bases and J by 0 bases, with 11 bases between the two germline ends. The CDR3 length is 15 residues. The CDR3, as DNA: TGTGCCAGCAGTTTGATCCGATCTAGCACAGATACGCAGTATTTT. It is translated as CASSLIRSSTDTQYF.

The chain employs TRBV27 and TRBJ2-7; D is uncertain. The CDR3 spans 12 residues. Trimming cost V 5 bases and J 6 bases, with 11 bases left between them. Germline CDR1 and CDR2: MNHEY and SMNVEV (reference sequence). In DNA, the CDR3 is TGTGCCAGCAGTCCCCCCTCTAGCGAGCAGTACTTC. This codes for CASSPPSSEQYF.

The CDR3 loop is CAAAGAGRGGNEQFF. CDR3 in DNA: TGCGCCGCTGCGGGGGCCGGACGGGGTGGCAATGAGCAGTTCTTC. The chain is built from TRBV4-1 and TRBJ2-1; maybe TRBD2 (7 bases). V shed 11 bases and J shed 6 bases, with 23 bases lying between them. This CDR3 is 15 amino acids long. CDR1 is MGHRA and CDR2 is YSYEKL in the germline V gene.

This chain joins TRBV6-5 and TRBJ1-6; TRBD1 agrees at 8 bases. Germline CDR1 and CDR2: MNHEY and SVGAGI. Trimming at V came to 4 bases and at J to 8 bases, leaving 10 bases not matched to a gene. CDR3 length: 16 amino acids. CDR3 nucleotides: TGTGCCAGCAGTTTCCTCGGGACAGGCCTTGATTCACCCCTCCACTTT. This sequence encodes CASSFLGTGLDSPLHF.

The chain uses TRBV30 and TRBJ1-3; D gene uncertain. CDR3 length: 14 residues. The germline gives CDR1 GTSNPN, CDR2 SVGIG (reference sequence). The V end was cut by 2 bases, the J end by 4 bases, with 12 bases between. CDR3 sequence (DNA): TGTGCCTGGAGTTTCGGGCCTCCGGGAAACACCATATATTTT. Protein: CAWSFGPPGNTIYF. Combining the CDR3 with reference TRBV30 and TRBJ1-3 gives the whole variable domain SQTIHQWPATLVQPVGSPLSLECTVEGTSNPNLYWYRQAAGRGLQLLFYSVGIGQISSEVPQNLSASRPQDRQFILSSKKLLLSDSGFYLCAWSFGPPGNTIYFGEGSWLTVV.